What follows are 20 T cell receptor beta chains derived from one specimen sequenced in a study of blood T cell repertoires in COVID-19. The protocol was immunoSEQ multiplex PCR, while the TCRdb copy is restricted to in-frame clones and leaves out a portion. The table has more than 45,000 clones, roughly 80% seen once. Specimen: peripheral blood. The receptors shown here come from an elderly man with COVID-19, enrolled during active disease.

This chain connects TRBV10-1 to TRBJ2-5; D might be TRBD1 (5 bases). The ends were cut back, 0 bases at V and 5 bases at J, with 7 bases in the middle. The CDR3 is 13 amino acids. Germline-derived CDR1 and CDR2 are WNHNN and SYGVQD (reference sequence). CDR3 in DNA: TGCGCCAGCAGTGAGTCGTCAGGGGAGACCCAGTACTTC. It specifies CASSESSGETQYF.

In DNA, the CDR3 is TGTGCCTGGAGTTTCGGAGAGGCTAACTATGGCTACACCTTC. It codes for CAWSFGEANYGYTF. The rearrangement uses TRBV30 and TRBJ1-2; D remains unclear. Germline V CDR1 and CDR2: GTSNPN, SVGIG (reference sequence). V lost 2 bases and J 0 bases, leaving 10 bases between the germline ends. CDR3 length: 14 amino acids.

The chain has TRBV4-1 and TRBJ1-6; D may be TRBD1 (5 bases). The CDR3 is made up of 17 amino acids. Germline CDR1 MGHRA, CDR2 YSYEKL. V lost 0 bases, J lost 4 bases, and 13 bases lay in between. CDR3 in DNA: TGCGCCAGCAGCCAAGATGGGACTGGACTGTATAATTCACCCCTCCACTTT. As protein: CASSQDGTGLYNSPLHF.

The V call is TRBV11-2, the J call TRBJ2-1; 10 nucleotides line up with TRBD2. The germline CDR1 and CDR2 sequences are SGHAT and FQNNGV. Trimming removed 3 bases from V and 3 bases from J; junction bases left unmatched: 5. The length of the CDR3 is 16 residues. CDR3 region: CASSFDGLAVYNEQFF. Written as DNA, the CDR3 is TGTGCCAGCAGCTTCGACGGACTAGCGGTCTACAATGAGCAGTTCTTC.

V gene TRBV7-2 combines with J gene TRBJ2-3, with 11 bases identical to TRBD2. V shed 4 bases, J shed 0 bases, and the junction held 0 bases outside the gene matches. This CDR3 is built from 15 residues. Looked up from germline, CDR1 is SGHTA and CDR2 is FQGNSA. The CDR3 reads CASSSSGGSTDTQYF. The CDR3, as DNA: TGTGCCAGCAGCTCTAGCGGGGGGAGCACAGATACGCAGTATTTT.

This clone was picked up a small number of times. The chain joins TRBV4-1 to TRBJ2-7; 11 bases are a match to TRBD1. J was trimmed by 5 bases and V by 4 bases; bases with no gene match: 7. This CDR3 region has 15 residues. Germline V gives CDR1 MGHRA, CDR2 YSYEKL. CDR3 in amino acids: CASSRGQGAQNEQYF. Written as DNA, the CDR3 is TGCGCCAGCAGCCGAGGACAGGGGGCGCAGAACGAGCAGTACTTC.

V usage is TRBV5-1 and J usage is TRBJ2-5; TRBD1 matches 7 bases. Germline assignment: CDR1 SGHRS and CDR2 YFSETQ. J was trimmed by 10 bases and V by 2 bases; bases with no gene match: 14. The CDR3 length is 15 residues. The CDR3 coding sequence is TGCGCCAGCAGCTTCAATCCGGGACAGTTCTCGGACCAGTACTTC. Translated: CASSFNPGQFSDQYF.

The V and J genes are TRBV3-1 (or the pseudogene TRBV3-2) and TRBJ2-1; 8 bases fit TRBD2. Germline V lookup: CDR1 LGHDT, CDR2 YNNKEL (reference sequence). V was clipped by 1 base and J by 6 bases; unmatched bases: 11. The CDR3 is made up of 17 amino acids. The CDR3: CASSQGFGRGGFNEQFF. The CDR3 nucleotides are TGTGCCAGCAGCCAAGGGTTTGGGCGCGGGGGGTTCAATGAGCAGTTCTTC.

In its sample, this clone was seen once. The chain recombines TRBV2 with TRBJ1-2; 8 bases line up with TRBD1. The CDR3 is 14 residues long. CDR1 and CDR2 (germline): SNHLY, FYNNEI. V was clipped by 2 bases and J by 5 bases; unmatched bases: 4. In DNA, the CDR3 is TGTGCCAGCAGTGAAACTCAGGGGGCTTATGGCTACACCTTC. Amino acids: CASSETQGAYGYTF.

The chain combines TRBV7-2 with TRBJ2-5; 10 positions match TRBD2. The CDR3 extends over 17 amino acids. Trimming at V came to 0 bases and at J to 5 bases, leaving 9 bases not matched to a gene. The germline gives CDR1 SGHTA, CDR2 FQGNSA. The CDR3 bases are TGTGCCAGCAGCTTAGCGAAACCGCCTAGCGGGAGCGAGACCCAGTACTTC. Encoded protein: CASSLAKPPSGSETQYF.

This sequence joins TRBV28 and TRBJ1-2, with D unresolved. Trimming removed 3 bases from V and 2 bases from J, with 10 bases in between. The CDR3 is 14 residues long. The germline CDR1 and CDR2 sequences are MDHEN and SYDVKM. In DNA, the CDR3 is TGTGCCAGCAGTTTTCATGAGGGCAACTATGGCTACACCTTC. Its translation is CASSFHEGNYGYTF.

This clone appeared a single time. J is TRBJ1-1 and V is TRBV9; the D gene is possibly TRBD1 (5 bases). Deletions cut 0 bases from V and 1 base from J, with 13 bases between. Germline CDR1 reads SGDLS; CDR2 reads YYNGEE. The CDR3 extends over 16 amino acids. Here the CDR3 DNA reads TGTGCCAGCAGCGTAGCTACAAGGGGAGGGAACACTGAAGCTTTCTTT. Encoded protein: CASSVATRGGNTEAFF.

The genes are TRBV19 and TRBJ1-5, with a weak D call TRBD1 (6 bases). The V gene lost 3 bases and the J gene lost 0 bases, with 15 bases spanning the gap. The germline V gene encodes CDR1 LNHDA and CDR2 SQIVND (reference sequence). The CDR3 loop spans 17 amino acids. CDR3 region: CASSIRGGENSNQPQHF. The CDR3 nucleotides read TGTGCCAGTAGTATTAGGGGGGGAGAAAATAGCAATCAGCCCCAGCATTTT.

The chain has TRBV5-5 and TRBJ2-3, with 7 bases lining up with TRBD1. Trimming removed 0 bases from V and 6 bases from J; junction bases left unmatched: 13. CDR1 is SGHKS and CDR2 is YYEKEE in the germline V gene (reference sequence). The CDR3 is 17 amino acids. CDR3 in DNA: TGTGCCAGCAGCTTGGAGCTCGGGACAGATTCATGGGATACGCAGTATTTT. This sequence encodes CASSLELGTDSWDTQYF.

V is TRBV7-9 and J is TRBJ2-1; no definite D call. The germline V gene encodes CDR1 SEHNR and CDR2 FQNEAQ (reference sequence). The V gene lost 0 bases and the J gene lost 0 bases, with 6 bases spanning the gap. This CDR3 is 15 amino acids long. The CDR3 DNA reads as TGTGCCAGCAGCTTAGCCTGGAGCTCCTACAATGAGCAGTTCTTC. It translates to CASSLAWSSYNEQFF.

This chain links TRBV28 with TRBJ2-3, with 7 bases that match TRBD1. Germline V gene sequence: CDR1 MDHEN, CDR2 SYDVKM. The CDR3 contains 14 residues. V trimming: 3 bases; J trimming: 7 bases; junction bases outside the gene matches: 7. In DNA, the CDR3 is TGTGCCAGCAGTTTCGAGGGGGCTAGAAATACGCAGTATTTT. Protein sequence: CASSFEGARNTQYF.

The chain combines TRBV6-1 with TRBJ1-3; the D gene is possibly TRBD1 (6 bases). Trimming took 3 bases from V and 2 from J, leaving 14 bases between them. Looked up from germline, CDR1 is MNHNS and CDR2 is SASEGT. The CDR3 covers 16 residues. The chain's CDR3 is CASSDHTTGPGNTIYF. CDR3 DNA sequence: TGTGCCAGCAGTGACCATACCACAGGGCCTGGAAACACCATATATTTT.

This chain uses TRBV19 with TRBJ2-3; 7 bases align to TRBD1. The CDR3 extends over 11 amino acids. The ends lost 7 bases at V and 11 bases at J; junction bases unmatched: 6. Germline values: CDR1 LNHDA, CDR2 SQIVND (reference sequence). The CDR3 spells CASTDRVEQYF. Here the CDR3 DNA reads TGTGCCAGTACCGACAGGGTGGAGCAGTATTTT.

As DNA, the CDR3 is TGTGCCAGCAGACTCCACCCGGACAGGAATCAGCCCCAGCATTTT. Residues: CASRLHPDRNQPQHF. The rearrangement joins TRBV6-5 to TRBJ1-5, with TRBD1 identical over 7 bases. With V trimmed by 6 bases and J by 4 bases, 9 bases remained unmatched. The CDR3 consists of 15 residues. Germline lookup yields CDR1 MNHEY and CDR2 SVGAGI.

V gene TRBV28 combines with J gene TRBJ2-1; 11 nucleotides line up with TRBD2. From germline, CDR1 is MDHEN and CDR2 SYDVKM. V gave up 6 bases and J gave up 5 bases; unmatched junction bases: 0. CDR3 size: 13 residues. This CDR3 reads CASRGLADNEQFF. The CDR3, as DNA: TGTGCCAGCAGGGGACTAGCGGACAATGAGCAGTTCTTC.